This TCR beta chain was captured in a study of Tregs in tolerant kidney transplant recipients. General study findings and limits: Findings come from small patient numbers and require larger validation. Changing PCR primers prevented nucleotide comparison between some patients' samples. No direct test of biological reproducibility was done here.

Repertoires were generated with immunoSEQ multiplex PCR, while TCRdb's copy carries only in-frame clones and drops some. The data hold roughly 69,000 clones, with 85% to 90% observed a single time. A word on this clone: Its antigen is still unknown.

The ends were cut back, 0 bases at V and 9 bases at J, with 18 bases in the middle. The CDR3 length is 16 residues. Germline CDR1 MNHEY, CDR2 SVGAGI. Unstimulated Tregs (CD4+CD25+CD127-) and CD4+CD25- non-Tregs were sorted from PBMCs. This rearrangement joins TRBV6-5 to TRBJ1-3; D is possibly TRBD1 (6 bases). This TCR was sampled from a human donor who received a combined kidney and bone marrow transplant. The sequences come from CD4+ T cells from blood, collected before the transplant. For the CDR3, the DNA is TGTGCCAGCAGTTACTCGTTCCTAGGGGGAATGGGCACCATATATTTT. This translates into CASSYSFLGGMGTIYF.